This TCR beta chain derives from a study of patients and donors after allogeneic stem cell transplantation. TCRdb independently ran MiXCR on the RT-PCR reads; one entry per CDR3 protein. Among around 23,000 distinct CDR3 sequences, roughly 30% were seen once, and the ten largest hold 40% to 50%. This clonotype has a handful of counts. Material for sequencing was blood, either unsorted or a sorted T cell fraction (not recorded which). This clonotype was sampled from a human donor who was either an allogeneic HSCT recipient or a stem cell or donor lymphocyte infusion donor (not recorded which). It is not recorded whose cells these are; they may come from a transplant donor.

The CDR3 spells CASSFGAREAFF. The CDR3 region has the DNA TGTGCCAGCAGCTTCGGGGCCAGGGAAGCTTTCTTT. The gene calls are TRBV7-2 and TRBJ1-1; the D gene is possibly TRBD1 (5 bases). Germline CDR1 SGHTA, CDR2 FQGNSA. CDR3 length: 12 amino acids. V gave up 3 bases and J gave up 8 bases, with 10 bases separating them.